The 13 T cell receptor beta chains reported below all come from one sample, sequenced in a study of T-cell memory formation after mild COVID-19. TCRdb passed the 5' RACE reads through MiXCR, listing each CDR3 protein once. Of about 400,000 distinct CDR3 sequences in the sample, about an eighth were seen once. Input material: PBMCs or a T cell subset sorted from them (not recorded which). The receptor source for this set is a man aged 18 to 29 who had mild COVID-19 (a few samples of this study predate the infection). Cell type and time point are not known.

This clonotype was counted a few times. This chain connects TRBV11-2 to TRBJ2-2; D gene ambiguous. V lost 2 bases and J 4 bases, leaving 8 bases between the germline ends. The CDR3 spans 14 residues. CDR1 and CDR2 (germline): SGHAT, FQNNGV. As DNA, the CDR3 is TGTGCCAGCAGCTTATGGGCGGTCACCGGGGAGCTGTTTTTT. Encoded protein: CASSLWAVTGELFF.

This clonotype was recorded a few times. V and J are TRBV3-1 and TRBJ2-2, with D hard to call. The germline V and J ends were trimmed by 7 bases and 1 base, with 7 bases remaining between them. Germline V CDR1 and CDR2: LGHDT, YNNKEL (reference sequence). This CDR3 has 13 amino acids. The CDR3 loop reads CASNYWNTGELFF. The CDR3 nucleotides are TGTGCCAGCAACTACTGGAACACCGGGGAGCTGTTTTTT. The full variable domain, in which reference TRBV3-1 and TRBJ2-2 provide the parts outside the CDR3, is DTAVSQTPKYLVTQMGNDKSIKCEQNLGHDTMYWYKQDSKKFLKIMFSYNNKELIINETVPNRFSPKSPDKAHLNLHINSLELGDSAVYFCASNYWNTGELFFGEGSRLTVL.

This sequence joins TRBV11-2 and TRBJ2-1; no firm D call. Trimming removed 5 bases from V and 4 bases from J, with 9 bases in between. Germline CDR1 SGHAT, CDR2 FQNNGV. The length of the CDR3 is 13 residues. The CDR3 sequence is CASSTGQYNEQFF. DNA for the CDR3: TGTGCCAGCAGCACGGGCCAATACAATGAGCAGTTCTTC.

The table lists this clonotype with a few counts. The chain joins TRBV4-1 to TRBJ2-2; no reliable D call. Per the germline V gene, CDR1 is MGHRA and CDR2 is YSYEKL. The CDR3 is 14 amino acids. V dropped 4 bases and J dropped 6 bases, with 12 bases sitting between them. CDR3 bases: TGCGCCAGCAGCCCCCGTGGCGGCGCCGGGGAGCTGTTTTTT. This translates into CASSPRGGAGELFF.

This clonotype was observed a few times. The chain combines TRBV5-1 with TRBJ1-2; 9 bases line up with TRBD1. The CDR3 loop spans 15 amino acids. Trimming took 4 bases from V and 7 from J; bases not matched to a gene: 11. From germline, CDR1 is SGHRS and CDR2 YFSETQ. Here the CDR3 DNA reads TGCGCCAGCAGCGTATCGGGACAGGGATTGAGTGGCTACACCTTC. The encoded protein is CASSVSGQGLSGYTF.

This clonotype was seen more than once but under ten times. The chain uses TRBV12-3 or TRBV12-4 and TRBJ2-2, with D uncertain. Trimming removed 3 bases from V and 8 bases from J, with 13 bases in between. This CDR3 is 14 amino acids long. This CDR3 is CASSFNIMMGELFF. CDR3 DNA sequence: TGTGCCAGCAGTTTCAATATCATGATGGGGGAGCTGTTTTTT.

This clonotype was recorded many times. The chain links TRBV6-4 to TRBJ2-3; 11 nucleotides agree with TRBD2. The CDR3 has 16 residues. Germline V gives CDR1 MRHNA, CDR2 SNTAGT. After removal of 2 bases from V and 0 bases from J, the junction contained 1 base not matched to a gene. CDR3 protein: CASSDLAGGSTDTQYF. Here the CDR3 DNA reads TGTGCCAGCAGTGACCTAGCGGGGGGTAGCACAGATACGCAGTATTTT.

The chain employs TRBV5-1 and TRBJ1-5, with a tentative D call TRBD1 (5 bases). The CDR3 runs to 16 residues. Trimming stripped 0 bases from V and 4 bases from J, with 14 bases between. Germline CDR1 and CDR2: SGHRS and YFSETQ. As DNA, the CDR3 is TGCGCCAGCAGCTTGGAGGGCAGGGCGGGGAATCAGCCCCAGCATTTT. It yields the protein CASSLEGRAGNQPQHF.

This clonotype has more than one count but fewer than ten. CDR3 nucleotides: TGCAGTGCTCCCCGTAGCAGCGGGGGCTACGAGCAGTACGTC. Translated, it gives CSAPRSSGGYEQYV. The J gene is TRBJ2-7, the V gene TRBV20-1, with TRBD2 identical over 8 bases. After removal of 5 bases from V and 3 bases from J, the junction contained 9 bases not matched to a gene. In germline, CDR1 is DFQATT, CDR2 SNEGSKA (reference sequence). The CDR3 spans 14 residues.

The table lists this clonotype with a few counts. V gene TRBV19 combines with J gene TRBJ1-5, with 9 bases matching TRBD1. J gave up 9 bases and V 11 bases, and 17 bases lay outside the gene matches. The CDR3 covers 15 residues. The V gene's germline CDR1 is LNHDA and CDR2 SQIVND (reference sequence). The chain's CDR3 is CACTPGTGPLWPQHF. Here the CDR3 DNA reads TGTGCCTGCACTCCCGGGACAGGGCCCCTGTGGCCCCAGCATTTT.

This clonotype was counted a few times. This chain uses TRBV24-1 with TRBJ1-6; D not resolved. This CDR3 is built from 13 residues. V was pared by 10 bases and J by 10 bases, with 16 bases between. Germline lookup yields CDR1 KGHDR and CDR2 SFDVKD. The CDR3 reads CATQDGIQSPLHF. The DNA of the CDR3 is TGTGCCACTCAGGACGGGATTCAATCACCCCTCCACTTT.

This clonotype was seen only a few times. CDR3 DNA: TGTGCCAGCAGCCGAAGACTAGCGGGGGGCCCTGGGACGCAGTATTTT. Its translation: CASSRRLAGGPGTQYF. This chain connects TRBV4-2 to TRBJ2-3; 13 bases are a match to TRBD2. Germline values: CDR1 LGHNA, CDR2 YNFKEQ. After removal of 4 bases from V and 9 bases from J, the junction contained 10 bases not matched to a gene. This CDR3 has 16 amino acids.

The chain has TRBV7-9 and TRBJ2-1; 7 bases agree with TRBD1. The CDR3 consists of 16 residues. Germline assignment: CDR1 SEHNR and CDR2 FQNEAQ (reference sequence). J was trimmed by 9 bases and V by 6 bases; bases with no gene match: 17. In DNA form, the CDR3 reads TGTGCCAGCAGGCCGGAAACAGGGGCGAAAGCCTCTGAGCAGTTCTTC. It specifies CASRPETGAKASEQFF. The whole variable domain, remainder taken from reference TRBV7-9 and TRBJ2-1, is DTGVSQNPRHKITKRGQNVTFRCDPISEHNRLYWYRQTLGQGPEFLTYFQNEAQLEKSRLLSDRFSAERPKGSFSTLEIQRTEQGDSAMYLCASRPETGAKASEQFFGPGTRLTVL.